A selection of T cell receptor beta chains follows, all from one sample in a study of T cells expressing NK-cell markers. From the 5' RACE reads, TCRdb lists one entry per CDR3 protein and no DNA. The table for this sample gives roughly 350,000 distinct CDR3 sequences. Specimen: blood T cells: a sorted CD56 or NKG2C T cell subset, CD4+ or CD8+ T cells, or bulk PBMC T cells (not recorded which). These TCRs come from a man aged 18-69 years in good health. The CDR3 runs from the conserved cysteine through the conserved F or W. Fields, in order: J gene, V gene, CDR3 protein.

J: TRBJ1-6; V: TRBV2; CDR3: CASSIGSPLHF
J: TRBJ2-1; V: TRBV28; CDR3: CASSLGWGPNNEQFF
J: TRBJ2-1; V: TRBV5-1; CDR3: CASSIGTESFNEQFF
J: TRBJ1-5; V: TRBV6-1; CDR3: CAIGGGRFNQPQHF
J: TRBJ2-7; V: TRBV27; CDR3: CASSLRGDRVSYEQYF
J: TRBJ2-3; V: TRBV30; CDR3: CAWSPVWAGRTDTQYF
J: TRBJ2-1; V: TRBV3-1; CDR3: CASSQETGGRYNEQFF
J: TRBJ2-7; V: TRBV15; CDR3: CATSRVREGSYEQYF
J: TRBJ2-7; V: TRBV11-2; CDR3: CASLLTGGAREQYF
J: TRBJ2-2; V: TRBV4-2; CDR3: CASSQSLAGGPQGGELFF
J: TRBJ1-1; V: TRBV20-1; CDR3: CSARAPGGIPRGNTEAFF
J: TRBJ2-3; V: TRBV7-9; CDR3: CASSLTKGTDTQYF
J: TRBJ2-3; V: TRBV20-1; CDR3: CSARRRHRGTDTQYF
J: TRBJ1-1; V: TRBV27; CDR3: CASSSQGPRVGGAFF
J: TRBJ2-2; V: TRBV5-1; CDR3: CASSLRTGTSVAGELFF
J: TRBJ2-1; V: TRBV6-1; CDR3: CASSKDSYNEQFF
J: TRBJ2-5; V: TRBV2; CDR3: CASKGPGETQYF
J: TRBJ1-6; V: TRBV6-1; CDR3: CASSERQGGPGSPLHF
J: TRBJ2-7; V: TRBV3-1; CDR3: CASSQGARTGSYEQYF
J: TRBJ2-3; V: TRBV9; CDR3: CASSVGPARSQYF
J: TRBJ2-3; V: TRBV3-1; CDR3: CASSQGPLAGNTSTDTQYF
J: TRBJ2-4; V: TRBV20-1; CDR3: CSASTPPGGGIQYF
J: TRBJ2-5; V: TRBV20-1; CDR3: CSASPQLGETQYF
J: TRBJ1-1; V: TRBV19; CDR3: CASSSQSPTEAFF
J: TRBJ2-3; V: TRBV7-6; CDR3: CASSGTSLGTDTQYF
J: TRBJ2-1; V: TRBV20-1; CDR3: CSASTPVDSRSYNEQFF
J: TRBJ1-6; V: TRBV3-1; CDR3: CASSYRGSNSPLHF
J: TRBJ2-3; V: TRBV11-2; CDR3: CASSSASGVTDTQYF
J: TRBJ1-2; V: TRBV6-1; CDR3: CASSLQGGALNYGYTF
J: TRBJ1-5; V: TRBV3-1; CDR3: CASSQGRTRGPQHF
J: TRBJ2-3; V: TRBV20-1; CDR3: CSARDGWGKHTQYF
J: TRBJ2-5; V: TRBV4-2; CDR3: CASSQKGASGTSGGVRQETQYF
J: TRBJ1-1; V: TRBV3-1; CDR3: CASSRGQAEAFF
J: TRBJ2-3; V: TRBV24-1; CDR3: CATSDLGGEVDTQYF
J: TRBJ2-5; V: TRBV9; CDR3: CASSAQGMNQETQYF
J: TRBJ2-7; V: TRBV5-1; CDR3: CASSRGGRNEQYF
J: TRBJ2-5; V: TRBV20-1; CDR3: CSANSLMAQGTQYF
J: TRBJ1-2; V: TRBV7-9; CDR3: CASSSGVNYGYTF
J: TRBJ2-2; V: TRBV5-1; CDR3: CASSPGELVKAGELFF
J: TRBJ1-4; V: TRBV6-1; CDR3: CASNEATFNEKLFF
J: TRBJ1-2; V: TRBV10-2; CDR3: CASSEPGQYIHGYTF